This TCR beta chain stems from a study of T-cell memory formation after mild COVID-19. The V end was cut by 4 bases, the J end by 12 bases, with 12 bases between. The germline V gene encodes CDR1 SNHLY and CDR2 FYNNEI. The length of the CDR3 is 12 residues. Study results and limitations: There were some responding clones in pre-infection memory, which suggested that cross-reactive memory had joined.

This clonotype has only a few counts. Its antigen is not identified. 5'RACE primed at constant segments yielded TCR alpha and TCR beta cDNA libraries bearing sample barcodes and UMIs. TCRdb redid the calling of the 5' RACE reads with MiXCR, one entry per CDR3 protein. This table has over 350,000 distinct CDR3 sequences, about 17% appearing once. The sequenced sample was PBMCs or a T cell subset sorted from them (not recorded which). This receptor was taken from a man between 18 and 35 years old who had mild COVID-19 (a few samples of this study predate the infection). Cell type and time point are not known. The genes are TRBV2 and TRBJ2-2; unclear D gene. The CDR3 region is CASSVGKGKLFF. The DNA of the CDR3 is TGTGCCAGCAGTGTAGGGAAAGGGAAGCTGTTTTTT.